The rows below give T cell receptor beta chains drawn from one sample of a study of spatial heterogeneity in lung cancer. TCRdb re-analysed the 5' RACE reads in MiXCR, keeping a single row per CDR3 protein. This sample yields about 9,100 distinct CDR3 sequences, of which around 6.3% are seen a single time; roughly 7.1% belongs to the top ten. The sample here was lung tumor tissue, taken at surgery. These receptors were taken from a female donor with early-stage non-small cell lung cancer. CDR3s leave out the opening cysteine and the closing phenylalanine or tryptophan.

>TRBJ1-6|TRBV11-2
ASSDSGSYNSPLH
>TRBJ2-1|TRBV6-2/TRBV6-3
ASITSKAGLSNEQF
>TRBJ2-2|TRBV4-1
ASSPLPNTGELF
>TRBJ1-1|TRBV12-3/TRBV12-4
ASSPTGLLNTEAF
>TRBJ2-5|TRBV12-3/TRBV12-4
ASSEDGRLAAQY
>TRBJ1-2|TRBV29-1
SVGHRDRGYGYT
>TRBJ2-3|TRBV20-1
SARDPFTSTDTQY
>TRBJ2-5|TRBV5-1
ASSSIRDRGFETQY
>TRBJ1-3|TRBV20-1
SARQVTGNTIY
>TRBJ2-1|TRBV2
ASKDDALGNEQF
>TRBJ2-1|TRBV7-2
ASRSQGLEQF
>TRBJ2-1|TRBV6-2/TRBV6-3
ASSYPPRRGVDNEQF
>TRBJ2-2|TRBV29-1
SVVTETGELF
>TRBJ1-2|TRBV6-6
ATTPTDSPNYGYT
>TRBJ2-5|TRBV9
ASGREETQY
>TRBJ1-1|TRBV28
ASSWNTEAF
>TRBJ2-3|TRBV5-1
ASSPTSGADTQY
>TRBJ2-7|TRBV12-3/TRBV12-4
ASSLTSYPYEQY
>TRBJ2-5|TRBV12-3/TRBV12-4
ASSPVRAEDTRGETQY
>TRBJ2-5|TRBV29-1
SVELVGETQY
>TRBJ2-1|TRBV7-8
ASSLPSGRYNEQF
>TRBJ1-2|TRBV20-1
SAWDIRGYT
>TRBJ2-5|TRBV28
ASSSGTGSRETQY
>TRBJ2-7|TRBV20-1
SARDPQRGGPYEQY
>TRBJ2-7|TRBV20-1
SARDLSSTSGYEQY
>TRBJ2-3|TRBV27
ASSQKTSGRTDTQY
>TRBJ1-2|TRBV28
ASSLPGDTPYGYT
>TRBJ2-5|TRBV11-2
ASSLPAGPQETQY
>TRBJ1-1|TRBV7-6
ASSPATANTEAF
>TRBJ1-6|TRBV7-2
ASSLAGDNSPLH
>TRBJ1-4|TRBV5-1
ASSLEDTRNEKLF
>TRBJ1-5|TRBV7-3
ASSAPPRQH
>TRBJ1-1|TRBV2
ASSYIQGNTEAF
>TRBJ1-4|TRBV4-3
ASSQGQGGEKLF
>TRBJ2-3|TRBV5-1
ASSLGRSTDTQY
>TRBJ2-1|TRBV5-1
ASSPLVTRSSYNEQF
>TRBJ1-3|TRBV11-2
ASSPLSSGNTIY
>TRBJ1-3|TRBV29-1
SVGAGGKDTIY
>TRBJ2-3|TRBV27
ASSLTSGSTDTQY
>TRBJ1-2|TRBV7-9
ASSFSGQESFGYT
>TRBJ1-1|TRBV4-2
ASSHPWTGVNPEAF
>TRBJ1-2|TRBV12-3/TRBV12-4
ASSWDNAYGYT